This TCR beta chain is from a study of identical twins. Trimming removed 4 bases at V and 5 bases at J, with 10 bases between. Germline-derived CDR1 and CDR2 are SGHRS and YFSETQ. CDR3 size: 13 residues. It was template switching that added a universal primer site, and there were unique molecular identifiers on the cDNA. One entry per CDR3 protein results from TCRdb running MiXCR on the 5' RACE reads. The sample has about 470,000 distinct CDR3 sequences; 20% to 30% are singletons. This sample also appeared in a second study, on T cells expressing NK-cell markers. That paper adds: TCR beta repertoires came from sorted CD3+CD56+NKG2C+, CD3+CD56+NKG2C- and CD3+CD56-NKG2C+ T cells. Similarly, these clonotypes led the CD3+CD56-NKG2C+ fraction as well in a handful of donors.

Sample: CD4+ T cells sorted from blood. The V and J genes are TRBV5-1 and TRBJ1-5; no definite D call. The sequence was collected from a woman between 18 and 29 years old in good health. The CDR3 DNA is TGCGCCAGCAGCCCGATCGGGGATCAGCCCCAGCATTTT. Translating it yields CASSPIGDQPQHF. The entire variable domain, with the rest obtained from reference TRBV5-1 and TRBJ1-5, is as follows: KAGVTQTPRYLIKTRGQQVTLSCSPISGHRSVSWYQQTPGQGLQFLFEYFSETQRNKGNFPGRFSGRQFSNSRSEMNVSTLELGDSALYLCASSPIGDQPQHFGDGTRLSIL.